This TCR beta chain was recorded in a study of tumor and adjacent non-tumor tissue in lung cancer. Study-level background: Histology: around 13 adenocarcinoma, a couple of squamous cell carcinoma, 1 small cell lung cancer. Whole-study findings and limits: In normal lung, the top 100 clones were significantly more dominant than in tumor.

The table lists this clonotype with many counts. The antigen remains unidentified. The CDR3 contains 17 residues. In germline, CDR1 is DFQATT, CDR2 SNEGSKA (reference sequence). V trimming: 3 bases; J trimming: 2 bases; junction bases outside the gene matches: 14. The library came from three nested PCR rounds adapted from ARM-PCR protocols. TCRdb redid the calling of the multiplex PCR reads with MiXCR, one entry per CDR3 protein. The table has tens of thousands of distinct CDR3 sequences, 64% seen once; the top ten hold around 30%. RNA was extracted from bulk tissue without any cell sorting. Distant lung tissue was collected more than 3 cm away from the tumor edge.

The origin of this receptor is a woman aged 70 to 79 with non-small cell lung cancer. The sample consisted of distant non-tumor lung tissue. V usage is TRBV20-1 and J usage is TRBJ2-5, with 8 bases lining up with TRBD2. CDR3 bases: TGCAGTGCTAGGCCCTATAAGCGGGAGTCACGGCAAGAGACCCAGTACTTC. Its translation: CSARPYKRESRQETQYF.